One sample yielded the 30 T cell receptor delta chains listed below, sequenced in a study of gamma-delta chains in newborns, infants, children. TCRdb repeated clone calling on the reads with CATT. The data hold roughly 6,100 delta-chain clones, with roughly 2.5% observed a single time. Sequenced material: blood. These receptors were taken from a child who was a newborn, infant or young child, either healthy, febrile or measles-vaccinated (not recorded which).

This rearrangement joins TRDV1 to TRDJ1, with TRDD3 matching over 7 bases. Trimming took 1 base from V and 0 from J; bases not matched to a gene: 20. The CDR3 extends over 21 amino acids. Germline V gives CDR1 TSWWSYY, CDR2 QGS. The CDR3 spells CALGERTILGGQLKYTDKLIF. Written as DNA, the CDR3 is TGTGCTCTTGGGGAACGGACCATCCTGGGGGGTCAACTTAAGTACACCGATAAACTCATCTTT.

This clone was observed a handful of times. The protein in TCRdb stems from a much larger clone and differs at residue 4 from this DNA's translation, likely a read error; here the protein is translated from the DNA. This same CDR3 is encoded by further DNA sequences in the sample. The chain combines TRDV2 with TRDJ3, with 10 bases lining up with TRDD3. Germline V lookup: CDR1 GEAIGNYY, CDR2 EKD. The CDR3 spans 18 residues. The chain's CDR3 is CACGTGGYGSWDTRQMFF. The CDR3 region has the DNA TGTGCCTGTGGCACCGGGGGATACGGTTCCTGGGACACCCGACAGATGTTTTTC.

This clone is medium-sized. The rearrangement joins TRDV2 to TRDJ3, with D possibly matching TRDD3 (6 bases). Trimming removed 0 bases from V and 0 bases from J, with 17 bases in between. Germline CDR1 GEAIGNYY, CDR2 EKD. The CDR3 extends over 20 amino acids. The CDR3 nucleotides are TGTGCCTGTGACACCGTGGGGGGCCAAGAGAGCTCCTGGGACACCCGACAGATGTTTTTC. Translation: CACDTVGGQESSWDTRQMFF.

This clone was detected a few times. Within the sample, other DNA sequences also encode this same CDR3. The chain combines TRDV2 with TRDJ3, with TRDD3 matching over 10 bases. Unmatched junction bases numbered 5, after V lost 1 base and J lost 0 bases. This CDR3 has 19 amino acids. Germline V gene data show CDR1 as GEAIGNYY and CDR2 as EKD. The CDR3 bases are TGTGCCTGTGACACTGGGGGATACCGTAGCTCCTGGGACACCCGACAGATGTTTTTC. Its translation: CACDTGGYRSSWDTRQMFF.

V is TRDV2 and J is TRDJ3; 11 nucleotides line up with TRDD3. This CDR3 has 19 amino acids. The junction had 8 bases not matched to a gene; V was cut back by 5 bases and J by 0 bases. Germline-derived CDR1 and CDR2 are GEAIGNYY and EKD. The CDR3 region has the DNA TGTGCCTGTGGCGCAACTGGGGGATATAGCTCCTGGGACACCCGACAGATGTTTTTC. The encoded protein is CACGATGGYSSWDTRQMFF.

A remark on this clone: TCRdb's protein for this DNA is that of a much larger clone and differs from the translation at residue 5, likely a read error; the protein shown is the DNA translation. CDR3 in amino acids: CACDPVGLGDTTAQLFF. The DNA for the CDR3 is TGTGCCTGTGACCCAGTAGGACTGGGGGATACTACAGCACAACTCTTCTTT. The chain recombines TRDV2 with TRDJ2; 12 positions agree with TRDD3. The trim removed 3 bases at V and 5 bases at J, leaving 9 bases unmatched. This CDR3 is 17 amino acids long. CDR1 and CDR2 (germline): GEAIGNYY, EKD.

By share, this clone ranks as medium-sized. The chain combines TRDV2 with TRDJ3, with 9 positions matching TRDD3. The CDR3 is made up of 19 amino acids. After removal of 2 bases from V and 0 bases from J, the junction contained 7 bases not matched to a gene. The germline V gene has CDR1 GEAIGNYY and CDR2 EKD. The CDR3 nucleotides are TGTGCCTGTGACAAAGTACTGGGGGACCTCTCCTGGGACACCCGACAGATGTTTTTC. Protein: CACDKVLGDLSWDTRQMFF.

By share, this clone counts as medium-sized. This sequence joins TRDV2 and TRDJ3; 11 nucleotides match TRDD3. Germline-derived CDR1 and CDR2 are GEAIGNYY and EKD. After removal of 3 bases from V and 4 bases from J, the junction contained 4 bases not matched to a gene. This CDR3 comprises 17 residues. The CDR3 protein is CACDVLGDIWDTRQMFF. CDR3 coding DNA: TGTGCCTGTGACGTACTGGGGGATATTTGGGACACCCGACAGATGTTTTTC.

Concerning this clone itself: The protein TCRdb gives is from a much larger clone and does not agree with this DNA's translation at residue 11, likely a read error; the protein shown here comes from the DNA. The rearrangement uses TRDV2 and TRDJ1, with 10 positions matching TRDD3. The germline CDR1 and CDR2 sequences are GEAIGNYY and EKD. The CDR3 consists of 13 residues. CDR3 nucleotide sequence: TGTGCCTGTGACACGTGGGGGATACATAAATTCATCTTT. Residues: CACDTWGIHKFIF.

By sample share, this clone is medium-sized. The same CDR3 can be traced to other DNA sequences in this sample. The chain employs TRDV2 and TRDJ1, with D possibly being TRDD3 (6 bases). The germline V gene encodes CDR1 GEAIGNYY and CDR2 EKD. This CDR3 spans 13 amino acids. Trimming removed 3 bases from V and 3 bases from J, with 10 bases in between. The CDR3 region has the DNA TGTGCCTGTGACTTGATGGGGGCCGATAAACTCATCTTT. Translating it yields CACDLMGADKLIF.

Of note for this clone: Being one base from a much bigger clone, this may be a read error. The CDR3 sequence: CACDNPLGSSSWGTRQMFF. The CDR3 nucleotides read TGTGCCTGTGACAACCCCTTGGGTTCAAGCTCCTGGGGCACCCGACAGATGTTTTTC. The chain combines TRDV2 with TRDJ3; D is perhaps TRDD3 (6 bases). This CDR3 has 19 residues. Germline CDR1 and CDR2: GEAIGNYY and EKD.

The genes are TRDV2 and TRDJ3; TRDD3 matches 7 bases. Germline V CDR1 and CDR2: GEAIGNYY, EKD. The trim removed 0 bases at V and 0 bases at J, leaving 4 bases unmatched. The CDR3 loop spans 18 amino acids. CDR3: CACDTAGGRSWDTRQMFF. CDR3 nucleotides: TGTGCCTGTGACACCGCTGGGGGTCGCTCCTGGGACACCCGACAGATGTTTTTC.

By share, this clone ranks as medium-sized. Other DNA sequences in this specimen translate into the identical CDR3. This chain uses TRDV2 with TRDJ3, with TRDD3 matching over 9 bases. Germline assignment: CDR1 GEAIGNYY and CDR2 EKD. The CDR3 runs 17 residues. With 4 bases clipped from V and 1 base from J, the junction kept 4 bases outside the gene matches. The CDR3 sequence: CACDTTGGSWDTRQMFF. In nucleotides, the CDR3 is TGTGCCTGTGATACGACTGGGGGATCCTGGGACACCCGACAGATGTTTTTC.

This clone rates as medium-sized (0.01 to 0.1%). The chain is built from TRDV2 and TRDJ3; TRDD3 matches 13 bases. Germline CDR1 reads GEAIGNYY; CDR2 reads EKD. Losses at the gene ends were 0 bases for V and 2 bases for J; bases not matched to a gene: 6. The CDR3 loop spans 20 amino acids. This CDR3 is CACDTVLGDTTTWDTRQMFF. Written as DNA, the CDR3 is TGTGCCTGTGACACCGTACTGGGGGATACGACGACCTGGGACACCCGACAGATGTTTTTC.

This clone is medium-sized. The gene calls are TRDV2 and TRDJ2; D is perhaps TRDD3 (5 bases). Germline values: CDR1 GEAIGNYY, CDR2 EKD. V lost 0 bases and J 0 bases, leaving 13 bases between the germline ends. This CDR3 has 17 amino acids. The CDR3 DNA reads as TGTGCCTGTGACACCGTACGGGGAAGGGCTTTGACAGCACAACTCTTCTTT. Translated: CACDTVRGRALTAQLFF.

On this clone: Just one base apart from a much larger clone, this may be a read error. The CDR3 region has the DNA TGTGCCTGTGACCCCTGGGGGATTCAAAGCTCCTGGGACACCCGACAGATGTTTTTC. It encodes CACDPWGIQSSWDTRQMFF. V gene TRDV2 combines with J gene TRDJ3; TRDD3 aligns across 9 bases. The junction had 8 bases not matched to a gene; V was cut back by 3 bases and J by 0 bases. The CDR3 runs to 19 residues. The V gene's germline CDR1 is GEAIGNYY and CDR2 EKD.

This clone was picked up a small number of times. This may be a read error, as it is one base from a much larger clone. CDR3 DNA: TGTGCCTGTGACACCGGCTGGGGGATACGCGGAAGCTGTGACACCCGACAGATGTTTTTC. Amino acids: CACDTGWGIRGSCDTRQMFF. The J gene is TRDJ3, the V gene TRDV2; 12 nucleotides agree with TRDD3. Germline loops: CDR1 GEAIGNYY, CDR2 EKD. The CDR3 has 20 amino acids. V shed 0 bases and J 7 bases; nucleotides not matched to a gene: 12.

The CDR3 DNA reads as TGTGCCTGTGACAAGGTACTGGGGGATACTTCTTCCTCCTGGGACACCCGACAGATGTTTTTC. It yields the protein CACDKVLGDTSSSWDTRQMFF. The genes are TRDV2 and TRDJ3, with 12 bases fitting TRDD3. CDR3 size: 21 residues. J gave up 0 bases and V 2 bases, and 10 bases lay outside the gene matches. Germline CDR1 reads GEAIGNYY; CDR2 reads EKD.

This clone has a handful of counts. This likely came from a read error, as a far larger clone is one base away. The rearrangement uses TRDV2 and TRDJ3, with 11 bases matching TRDD3. Germline CDR1 and CDR2: GEAIGNYY and EKD. This CDR3 comprises 19 residues. CDR3: CARDTVLGDSSWDTRQMFF. The CDR3 coding sequence is TGTGCCCGTGACACCGTACTGGGGGATAGCTCCTGGGACACCCGACAGATGTTTTTC.

This clone was found once. The junction departs from the called germline gene at one end, perhaps through a read error. CDR3 nucleotide sequence: TGTGCCTGTGACACCGAGGGAGACTGGGGGACCAGAAGCTCCTTGGACACCCGACAGATGTTTTTC. Protein sequence: CACDTEGDWGTRSSLDTRQMFF. V usage is TRDV2 and J usage is TRDJ3, with 9 bases aligning to TRDD3. Assignment of the J gene here rests on matching the DNA to germline, because TCRdb gives none. Germline assignment: CDR1 GEAIGNYY and CDR2 EKD. There are 22 residues in the CDR3.

On this clone: The protein TCRdb lists belongs to a much larger clone and differs from this DNA's translation at residue 3, which points to a read error; the protein shown is made from the DNA. The chain has TRDV2 and TRDJ3; 13 nucleotides line up with TRDD3. The CDR3 spans 18 residues. From germline, CDR1 is GEAIGNYY and CDR2 EKD. CDR3 sequence reads: CARDTGGYGSWDTRQMFF. For the CDR3, the DNA is TGTGCCCGTGACACTGGGGGATACGGATCCTGGGACACCCGACAGATGTTTTTC.

This clone was detected a few times. The protein TCRdb gives is from a much larger clone and does not agree with this DNA's translation at residue 13, likely a read error; the protein shown here comes from the DNA. This sequence joins TRDV2 and TRDJ2, with 9 positions matching TRDD3. The germline V gene encodes CDR1 GEAIGNYY and CDR2 EKD. CDR3 length: 16 residues. CDR3 coding DNA: TGTGCCTGTGACACACTGGGGGAAGCTTTGACAGCACGACTCTTCTTT. Residues: CACDTLGEALTARLFF.

As concerns this clone: In the same sample, other DNA sequences code for this CDR3. CDR3 loop: CACDTVLGDTRWDTRQMFF. DNA for the CDR3: TGTGCCTGTGACACCGTACTGGGGGATACGCGATGGGACACCCGACAGATGTTTTTC. This sequence joins TRDV2 and TRDJ3, with 13 bases that match TRDD3. The germline gives CDR1 GEAIGNYY, CDR2 EKD. Trimming removed 0 bases from V and 4 bases from J; junction bases left unmatched: 5. The CDR3 sequence is 19 residues long.

This clone appeared a few times. With a much larger clone just one base away, this may be a read error. The chain recombines TRDV2 with TRDJ3; 9 bases are shared with TRDD3. The CDR3 sequence is 20 residues long. Looked up from germline, CDR1 is GEAIGNYY and CDR2 is EKD. The DNA of the CDR3 is TGTGCCTGTGACACCATCCTGGGGGATCCAAGCTCCTGGGACACCCGACAGATGATTTTC. Protein: CACDTILGDPSSWDTRQMIF.

This clone has more than one count but fewer than ten. A single base separates this from a much larger clone, so it may be a read error. This same CDR3 is encoded by further DNA sequences in the sample. The chain employs TRDV2 and TRDJ3, with D possibly being TRDD3 (6 bases). This CDR3 contains 18 residues. The germline gives CDR1 GEAIGNYY, CDR2 EKD. CDR3 loop: CACDTGWGSSWDTRQMFF. The CDR3 DNA is TGTGCTTGTGACACCGGCTGGGGCAGCTCCTGGGACACCCGACAGATGTTTTTC.

Regarding this clone: A read error is the likely source, as a far larger clone sits one nucleotide away. The same CDR3 is also encoded by other DNA sequences in this sample. The chain has TRDV2 and TRDJ3, with 13 nucleotides matching TRDD3. The CDR3 has 20 amino acids. Germline CDR1 is GEAIGNYY and CDR2 is EKD. CDR3 in DNA: TGTGCCTGTGACACCGTACTGGGGGATACGAGCTCCTGGGACACCCGCCAGATGTTTTTC. Translating it yields CACDTVLGDTSSWDTRQMFF.

To note about this clone: One end of the junction varies from germline; a read error may be responsible. V and J are TRDV2 and TRDJ3; D possibly corresponds to TRDD3 (5 bases). The CDR3 is 18 amino acids. The germline gives CDR1 GEAIGNYY, CDR2 EKD. CDR3 sequence (DNA): TGTGCCCGTGACACCGGTTGGGGTGTTAACTGGGACACCCGACAGATGTTTTTC. This encodes CARDTGWGVNWDTRQMFF.

This clone was seen only a few times. The chain carries TRDV2 and TRDJ3, with a weak D call TRDD3 (6 bases). The CDR3 length is 19 residues. V was trimmed by 1 base and J by 0 bases, leaving 15 bases between them. Germline assignment: CDR1 GEAIGNYY and CDR2 EKD. The CDR3 DNA sequence: TGTGCCTGTGACACGGTGGGGGGAGCGGGCTCCTGGGACACCCGACAGATGTTTTTC. Translating gives CACDTVGGAGSWDTRQMFF.

Details on this clone: A far larger clone is one nucleotide away, so this likely arose from a read error. Distinct nucleotide sequences in the sample also encode this CDR3. This chain connects TRDV2 to TRDJ2; 10 bases are shared with TRDD3. The CDR3 runs to 15 residues. The germline CDR1 and CDR2 sequences are GEAIGNYY and EKD. The CDR3 spells CACDILGDLTAQLFF. DNA of the CDR3: TGTGCCTGTGACATACTGGGGGATTTGACAGCGCAACTCTTCTTT.

A few counts support this clone. TCRdb lists the protein of a much larger clone for this DNA, which differs at residue 5, so this is likely a read error; the protein given here is translated from the DNA itself. J is TRDJ2 and V is TRDV2; the D gene is possibly TRDD3 (5 bases). The CDR3 sequence is 17 residues long. V dropped 3 bases and J dropped 0 bases, with 16 bases sitting between them. The germline V gene encodes CDR1 GEAIGNYY and CDR2 EKD. CDR3 sequence: CACDPWGSSALTAQLFF. The CDR3, as DNA: TGTGCCTGTGACCCGTGGGGTTCTTCAGCTTTGACAGCACAACTCTTCTTT.